What follows are 26 T cell receptor beta chains derived from one specimen sequenced in a study of glioma-infiltrating T cells after dendritic cell vaccination. Sequenced by immunoSEQ multiplex PCR; TCRdb stores in-frame clones only, minus some. The sample has about 64,000 clones; about nine tenths are singletons. Time point of the sample: after dendritic cell vaccination, including at tumor progression/relapse. The sequencing here drew on blood, taken after dendritic cell vaccination. These receptor sequences come from a human donor with glioblastoma.

This clone has a single count. The chain links TRBV18 to TRBJ1-4, with 9 bases fitting TRBD1. The germline CDR1 and CDR2 sequences are KGHSH and LQKENI. V dropped 9 bases and J dropped 7; count of bases not matched to a gene: 12. CDR3 length: 15 amino acids. DNA of the CDR3: TGTGCCAGTTCCCCCACAGGGGGCTATGGTGAAAAACTGTTTTTT. It yields the protein CASSPTGGYGEKLFF.

This sequence joins TRBV18 and TRBJ1-1; tentatively, D is TRBD1 (6 bases). Germline values: CDR1 KGHSH, CDR2 LQKENI. The CDR3 loop spans 16 amino acids. Trimming pared 4 bases from V and 1 base from J, leaving 16 bases between. This chain's CDR3 is CASSRRGAGANTEAFF. CDR3 coding DNA: TGTGCCAGCTCACGCCGCGGAGCAGGGGCGAACACTGAAGCTTTCTTT.

The gene calls are TRBV12-5 and TRBJ1-5, with TRBD1 identical over 10 bases. Germline trimming cut 4 bases from V and 3 bases from J; bases unmatched to any gene: 6. The CDR3 covers 16 residues. The V gene's germline CDR1 is LGHNT and CDR2 FRNRAP. CDR3 nucleotide sequence: TGTGCTAGTGGTTCCGGGACAGGGGAGGACAATCAGCCCCAGCATTTT. Translated: CASGSGTGEDNQPQHF.

V gene TRBV19 combines with J gene TRBJ2-7; 9 bases are a match to TRBD1. The V gene's germline CDR1 is LNHDA and CDR2 SQIVND (reference sequence). The CDR3 length is 16 residues. V gave up 7 bases and J gave up 2 bases; unmatched junction bases: 12. The CDR3 here is CASMGTGTGLTYEQYF. The CDR3 DNA follows: TGTGCCAGTATGGGGACCGGGACAGGGCTTACCTACGAGCAGTACTTC. The full variable domain, in which reference TRBV19 and TRBJ2-7 provide the parts outside the CDR3, is DGGITQSPKYLFRKEGQNVTLSCEQNLNHDAMYWYRQDPGQGLRLIYYSQIVNDFQKGDIAEGYSVSREKKESFPLTVTSAQKNPTAFYLCASMGTGTGLTYEQYFGPGTRLTVT.

This chain joins TRBV4-2 and TRBJ2-1, with D tentatively TRBD2 (6 bases). The length of the CDR3 is 15 residues. Germline V gene lookup returns CDR1 LGHNA and CDR2 YNFKEQ. With 0 bases removed from V and 6 bases from J, the gap between germline ends came to 12 bases. DNA for the CDR3: TGTGCCAGCAGCCAAGACCCTGGGACTGCCAATGAGCAGTTCTTC. It yields the protein CASSQDPGTANEQFF.

This chain uses TRBV6-1 with TRBJ2-4; the D gene is possibly TRBD1 (5 bases). CDR1 is MNHNS and CDR2 is SASEGT in the germline V gene. Trimming removed 0 bases at V and 15 bases at J, with 9 bases between. The CDR3 extends over 11 amino acids. The CDR3 is CASSEAGHAYF. CDR3 sequence (DNA): TGTGCCAGCAGTGAAGCGGGGCATGCGTACTTC.

This sequence joins TRBV16 and TRBJ1-6; 7 bases align to TRBD1. V lost 0 bases and J lost 5; bases outside the gene matches: 4. Germline-derived CDR1 and CDR2 are KGHSY and FQNENV. The CDR3 covers 16 residues. The CDR3 nucleotides are TGTGCCAGCAGCCAATCGAGGGGGCAGGATAATTCACCCCTCCACTTT. Protein: CASSQSRGQDNSPLHF.

The J gene is TRBJ1-2, the V gene TRBV27; possibly TRBD1 for D (6 bases). Looked up from germline, CDR1 is MNHEY and CDR2 is SMNVEV (reference sequence). V was pared by 3 bases and J by 6 bases, with 20 bases between. This CDR3 contains 16 residues. The CDR3 spells CASSLDAGGVGDGYTF. The CDR3 nucleotides read TGTGCCAGCAGTTTGGACGCGGGGGGCGTTGGGGATGGCTACACCTTC.

The rearrangement joins TRBV9 to TRBJ1-1; the match to TRBD1 covers 9 bases. The CDR3 is made up of 15 amino acids. With 0 bases clipped from V and 4 bases from J, the junction kept 4 bases outside the gene matches. CDR1 SGDLS and CDR2 YYNGEE come from the germline V gene. In DNA, the CDR3 is TGTGCCAGCAGCGTAGGGGACAGGGTAGGCACTGAAGCTTTCTTT. Translating gives CASSVGDRVGTEAFF.

The CDR3 DNA sequence: TGCGCCAGCAGCCAACCGGGACAGGCCGCAGATACGCAGTATTTT. As protein: CASSQPGQAADTQYF. The J gene is TRBJ2-3, the V gene TRBV4-1, with 8 bases aligning to TRBD1. J gave up 4 bases and V 2 bases, and 5 bases lay outside the gene matches. CDR3 size: 15 residues. CDR1 and CDR2 (germline): MGHRA, YSYEKL.

The V call is TRBV6-1, the J call TRBJ1-5, with TRBD1 matching over 7 bases. Per germline, CDR1 MNHNS and CDR2 SASEGT. V was pared by 0 bases and J by 7 bases, with 6 bases of the junction left unmatched. This CDR3 contains 15 residues. CDR3 nucleotide sequence: TGTGCCAGCAGTGAAGCGACAGGGAGAGGGCAGCCCCAGCATTTT. Amino acids: CASSEATGRGQPQHF.

This chain joins TRBV4-1 and TRBJ1-2, with D possibly TRBD1 on 5 matching bases. Trimming removed 2 bases from V and 5 bases from J, with 6 bases in between. CDR1 MGHRA and CDR2 YSYEKL come from the germline V gene. The CDR3 runs to 12 residues. The CDR3 reads CASSQRGYGYTF. In DNA, the CDR3 is TGCGCCAGCAGCCAACGGGGGTATGGCTACACCTTC.

The chain employs TRBV10-3 and TRBJ2-5, with 8 bases lining up with TRBD1. The CDR3 contains 15 residues. The germline V gene has CDR1 ENHRY and CDR2 SYGVKD. The V and J ends lost 8 bases and 11 bases, in that order; junction bases with no gene match: 19. The CDR3 loop reads CAIGRGQEWTAPQYF. CDR3 sequence (DNA): TGTGCCATCGGAAGGGGACAGGAGTGGACTGCACCGCAGTACTTC.

The V and J genes are TRBV27 and TRBJ2-2, with D possibly being TRBD1 (6 bases). This CDR3 comprises 15 residues. Looked up from germline, CDR1 is MNHEY and CDR2 is SMNVEV (reference sequence). Trimming took off 5 bases at V and 7 bases at J, with 17 bases between the two ends. In DNA form, the CDR3 reads TGTGCCAGCAGTACATCATACAGGGCCGTCGGGGAGCTGTTTTTT. Encoded protein: CASSTSYRAVGELFF.

This clone was seen only a few times. A far larger clone is off by one base, so a read error is likely. This CDR3 is also generated by other DNA sequences in the sample. V is TRBV7-7 and J is TRBJ1-1; 12 bases match TRBD1. CDR1 is SSHAT and CDR2 is FNYEAQ in the germline V gene (reference sequence). CDR3 size: 19 residues. CDR3 region: CASSLGTGGAIWGNTEAFF. CDR3 nucleotide sequence: TGTGCTAGCAGCTTAGGGACAGGGGGCGCGATTTGGGGGAACACTGAAGCTTTCTTT.

This chain connects TRBV30 to TRBJ2-5; 7 nucleotides align to TRBD2. The CDR3 runs to 12 residues. Germline-derived CDR1 and CDR2 are GTSNPN and SVGIG (reference sequence). Trimming took 5 bases from V and 2 from J; bases not matched to a gene: 2. The CDR3 region has the DNA TGTGCCTGGGGACTAGGTCAAGAGACCCAGTACTTC. Its translation is CAWGLGQETQYF.

This clone showed up just once. The CDR3 here is CASGQDRASPTDTQYF. The CDR3 nucleotides are TGCGCCAGCGGACAAGACAGGGCTTCTCCCACCGATACGCAGTATTTT. The chain couples TRBV5-1 to TRBJ2-3; TRBD1 aligns across 7 bases. The V gene's germline CDR1 is SGHRS and CDR2 YFSETQ. The CDR3 runs to 16 residues. V lost 7 bases, J lost 6 bases, and 17 bases stayed unmatched.

The chain combines TRBV6-6 with TRBJ1-2; no firm D call. V lost 7 bases to trimming and J lost 2 bases, with 8 bases between them. CDR1 MNHNY and CDR2 SVGAGI come from the germline V gene (reference sequence). This CDR3 comprises 12 residues. The CDR3 is CASIGNNYGYTF. As DNA, the CDR3 is TGTGCCAGCATTGGCAACAACTATGGCTACACCTTC.

The chain joins TRBV7-2 to TRBJ2-7; 8 bases match TRBD2. CDR1 is SGHTA and CDR2 is FQGNSA in the germline V gene. The junction had 15 bases not matched to a gene; V was cut back by 6 bases and J by 5 bases. The CDR3 totals 16 residues. The DNA of the CDR3 is TGTGCCAGCAGTATGGGCAGCGGGGGCCTCCACAACGAGCAGTACTTC. It yields the protein CASSMGSGGLHNEQYF.

The chain uses TRBV2 and TRBJ2-5; a possible D gene is TRBD2 (6 bases). V shed 5 bases and J shed 5 bases, with 21 bases lying between them. This CDR3 region has 16 residues. CDR1 is SNHLY, CDR2 FYNNEI, per germline. The CDR3 DNA reads as TGTGCCAGCAGTTCGAACGGGAGAAATGAAGGGGAGACCCAGTACTTC. Translating it yields CASSSNGRNEGETQYF.

J is TRBJ2-1 and V is TRBV28; 8 positions agree with TRBD2. The ends lost 3 bases at V and 8 bases at J; junction bases unmatched: 12. The germline gives CDR1 MDHEN, CDR2 SYDVKM. CDR3 size: 16 residues. The chain's CDR3 is CASSFMAGRASHEQFF. CDR3 DNA sequence: TGTGCCAGCAGTTTCATGGCCGGGAGGGCCTCCCATGAGCAGTTCTTC.

This sequence joins TRBV30 and TRBJ1-1; D unresolved. CDR1 is GTSNPN, CDR2 SVGIG, per germline (reference sequence). The ends were cut back, 0 bases at V and 1 base at J, with 15 bases in the middle. This CDR3 has 16 residues. CDR3 sequence (DNA): TGTGCCTGGAGTGTACGGTGGGAGAGAGAGAACACTGAAGCTTTCTTT. Translating gives CAWSVRWERENTEAFF.

This sequence joins TRBV7-8 and TRBJ2-1, with 7 bases aligning to TRBD2. CDR3 length: 17 amino acids. The germline V gene encodes CDR1 SGHVS and CDR2 FQNEAQ. V was pared by 0 bases and J by 5 bases, with 10 bases of the junction left unmatched. CDR3 sequence: CASSLAIIAGDHNEQFF. The DNA for the CDR3 is TGTGCCAGCAGCTTAGCAATAATCGCGGGAGACCACAATGAGCAGTTCTTC.

The chain uses TRBV11-2 and TRBJ2-7, with a weak D call TRBD2 (5 bases). The CDR3 covers 14 residues. Trimming cost V 2 bases and J 2 bases, with 10 bases left between them. The germline gives CDR1 SGHAT, CDR2 FQNNGV. Written as DNA, the CDR3 is TGTGCCAGCAGCTTACGGCGGGTGCCCTACGAGCAGTACTTC. As protein: CASSLRRVPYEQYF.

The rearrangement links TRBV7-6 to TRBJ2-3; possibly TRBD2 for D (5 bases). CDR3 length equals 16 residues. CDR1 is SGHVS and CDR2 is FNYEAQ in the germline V gene. V was clipped by 1 base and J by 1 base, with 12 bases between them. The CDR3 nucleotides read TGTGCCAGCAGCTTAGGGGCGCCCGGGGGCACAGATACGCAGTATTTT. Amino acids: CASSLGAPGGTDTQYF.

This chain joins TRBV2 and TRBJ1-2, with TRBD1 as a possible D gene (6 bases). The V gene's germline CDR1 is SNHLY and CDR2 FYNNEI. The CDR3 is made up of 16 amino acids. Trimming removed 4 bases from V and 7 bases from J, with 22 bases in between. For the CDR3, the DNA is TGTGCCAGCAGTGTTAGGTCAGGGTCCACAGGGCCTGGCTACACCTTC. This codes for CASSVRSGSTGPGYTF.